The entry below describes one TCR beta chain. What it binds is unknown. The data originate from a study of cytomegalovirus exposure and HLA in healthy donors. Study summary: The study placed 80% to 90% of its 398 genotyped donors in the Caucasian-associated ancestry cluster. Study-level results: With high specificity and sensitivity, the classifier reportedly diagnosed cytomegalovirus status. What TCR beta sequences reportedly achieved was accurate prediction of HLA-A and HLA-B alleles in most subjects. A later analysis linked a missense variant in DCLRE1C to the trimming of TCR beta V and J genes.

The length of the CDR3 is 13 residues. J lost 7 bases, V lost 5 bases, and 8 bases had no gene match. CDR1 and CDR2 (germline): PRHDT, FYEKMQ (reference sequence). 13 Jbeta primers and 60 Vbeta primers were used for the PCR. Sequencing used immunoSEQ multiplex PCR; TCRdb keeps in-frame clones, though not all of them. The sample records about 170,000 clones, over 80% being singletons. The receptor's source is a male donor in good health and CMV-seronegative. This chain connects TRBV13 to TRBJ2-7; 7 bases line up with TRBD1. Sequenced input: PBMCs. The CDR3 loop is CASSPRQGGEQYF. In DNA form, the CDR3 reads TGTGCCAGCAGCCCGAGACAGGGTGGGGAGCAGTACTTC.